This record concerns one T cell receptor beta chain sequence. Antigen: not known. This PCR relied on a set of 60 Vbeta primers and 13 Jbeta primers. Original processing methods: As a later analysis found, there were 80 million or so unique TCR beta chains, of which 8.5 million to 13 million were shared. Repertoires were generated with immunoSEQ multiplex PCR, while TCRdb's copy carries only in-frame clones and drops some. That table furnishes V, J and clone size, whereas the DNA furnished D and trimming. The data contain 95,000 to 150,000 clones, roughly 83% of them singletons. This sample was taken from a study of cytomegalovirus exposure and HLA in healthy donors. Study observations and caveats: High specificity and sensitivity for cytomegalovirus status were reported for the classifier.

The V gene lost 5 bases and the J gene lost 4 bases, with 11 bases spanning the gap. This CDR3 has 14 amino acids. CDR1 SGHTA and CDR2 FQGTGA come from the germline V gene. Healthy bone marrow donors supplied every sample. The study sampled nominally healthy donors, though unrecorded immune exposures were likely. This TCR came from a man in his late teens or twenties in good health and CMV-seropositive. Sequenced material: PBMCs. This rearrangement joins TRBV7-3 to TRBJ2-2; D not certain. The CDR3 DNA reads as TGTGCCAGCAGCCAGACGACACCCACCGGGGAGCTGTTTTTT. Translating gives CASSQTTPTGELFF.